The 13 T cell receptor beta chains in this list originate from one sample, sequenced in a study of cytomegalovirus exposure and HLA in healthy donors (dated by TCRdb to 2016 to 2017). The library was prepared using the immunoSEQ multiplex PCR assay. TCRdb carries this immuneACCESS record with in-frame sequences only. Its versions omit some clonotypes, under half of them owing to an unresolved V gene in the studies checked, with the rest unexplained. Within this sample are a few hundred thousand clones, with 86% of them counted one time only. In total, the top ten clones hold 0.95% to 1.1% of the sample. Sample: PBMCs. These receptors were obtained from a woman aged 18-29 years in good health and CMV-seronegative.

The chain recombines TRBV14 with TRBJ1-2, with a weak D call TRBD1 (6 bases). This CDR3 has 12 residues. CDR1 is SGHDN and CDR2 is FVKESK in the germline V gene. Trimming pared 6 bases from V and 6 bases from J, leaving 11 bases between. The CDR3 sequence is CASRPYRDGYTF. The CDR3, as DNA: TGTGCCAGCAGGCCCTACAGGGATGGCTACACCTTC. Supplemented by reference TRBV14 and TRBJ1-2, the full variable domain reads EAGVTQFPSHSVIEKGQTVTLRCDPISGHDNLYWYRRVMGKEIKFLLHFVKESKQDESGMPNNRFLAERTGGTYSTLKVQPAELEDSGVYFCASRPYRDGYTFGSGTRLTVV.

The chain carries TRBV11-2 and TRBJ1-2; possible D gene TRBD1, 6 bases. This CDR3 has 12 residues. CDR1 is SGHAT, CDR2 FQNNGV, per germline. Deletions cut 10 bases from V and 5 bases from J, with 14 bases between. CDR3 DNA sequence: TGTGCCACGGCGAACAGGGAGTATGGCTACACCTTC. Translation gives CATANREYGYTF.

The rearrangement uses TRBV30 and TRBJ1-5; tentatively, D is TRBD1 (5 bases). The CDR3 has 15 residues. Germline V gives CDR1 GTSNPN, CDR2 SVGIG (reference sequence). Between the trimmed V and J ends, which lost 2 bases and 2 bases, there was a span of 13 bases. CDR3 residues: CAWSPEGLGNQPQHF. The CDR3 DNA reads TGTGCCTGGAGTCCCGAGGGACTGGGCAATCAGCCCCAGCATTTT.

This sequence joins TRBV7-3 and TRBJ2-3; a possible D gene is TRBD2 (6 bases). Germline-derived CDR1 and CDR2 are SGHTA and FQGTGA. Deletions cut 5 bases from V and 3 bases from J, with 12 bases between. The CDR3 has 14 residues. The CDR3 bases are TGTGCCAGCAGCCCAGGGACTTCGACAGATACGCAGTATTTT. Translating it yields CASSPGTSTDTQYF. Variable domain in full (rest from reference TRBV7-3 and TRBJ2-3): GAGVSQTPSNKVTEKGKYVELRCDPISGHTALYWYRQSLGQGPEFLIYFQGTGAADDSGLPNDRFFAVRPEGSVSTLKIQRTERGDSAVYLCASSPGTSTDTQYFGPGTRLTVL.

V usage is TRBV4-1 and J usage is TRBJ2-7, with 7 bases fitting TRBD1. CDR1 is MGHRA and CDR2 is YSYEKL in the germline V gene. With 2 bases clipped from V and 1 base from J, the junction kept 8 bases outside the gene matches. This CDR3 comprises 16 residues. The CDR3 DNA reads as TGCGCCAGCAGCCAAATGCAGAGGGGGCGGTCCTACGAGCAGTACTTC. Translating gives CASSQMQRGRSYEQYF.

The chain employs TRBV28 and TRBJ2-7; 10 bases line up with TRBD2. CDR1 is MDHEN and CDR2 is SYDVKM in the germline V gene. This CDR3 is built from 19 residues. Trimming took 5 bases from V and 5 from J; bases not matched to a gene: 21. Here the CDR3 DNA reads TGTGCCAGCAGTCCCAACCCTCAAACCCTAGCGGGAGTAGTACACGAGCAGTACTTC. Amino acid sequence: CASSPNPQTLAGVVHEQYF.

V and J are TRBV4-1 and TRBJ1-1, with D hard to call. Germline V gene data show CDR1 as MGHRA and CDR2 as YSYEKL. This CDR3 has 15 residues. Trimming took off 4 bases at V and 0 bases at J, with 12 bases between the two ends. The CDR3 DNA reads as TGCGCCAGCAGCCCGGGGTTAGGAGTGAACACTGAAGCTTTCTTT. It is translated as CASSPGLGVNTEAFF.

V gene TRBV11-2 combines with J gene TRBJ1-4, with 8 bases that match TRBD1. Germline V gene lookup returns CDR1 SGHAT and CDR2 FQNNGV. Trimming removed 1 base from V and 7 bases from J; junction bases left unmatched: 2. This CDR3 contains 14 residues. CDR3 sequence reads: CASSLGQGAEKLFF. In nucleotides, the CDR3 is TGTGCCAGCAGCTTAGGGCAGGGGGCTGAAAAACTGTTTTTT.

V gene TRBV15 combines with J gene TRBJ2-7; TRBD1 matches 9 bases. Trimming took 3 bases from V and 1 from J; bases not matched to a gene: 7. Germline CDR1 reads LNHNV; CDR2 reads YYDKDF (reference sequence). The CDR3 runs 16 residues. The CDR3 DNA sequence: TGTGCCACCAGCAGTGGGGACAGGGTTTCATCCTACGAGCAGTACTTC. Encoded protein: CATSSGDRVSSYEQYF.

The chain has TRBV19 and TRBJ1-5; possibly TRBD1 for D (5 bases). Trimming stripped 6 bases from V and 0 bases from J, with 12 bases between. The length of the CDR3 is 15 residues. The germline V gene has CDR1 LNHDA and CDR2 SQIVND (reference sequence). The CDR3 is CASRPGLNSNQPQHF. CDR3 bases: TGTGCCAGTAGACCGGGACTGAATAGCAATCAGCCCCAGCATTTT.

This sequence joins TRBV5-8 and TRBJ2-1, with 7 positions matching TRBD2. With V trimmed by 4 bases and J by 0 bases, 1 base remained unmatched. Germline lookup yields CDR1 SGHTS and CDR2 YDEGEE. This CDR3 spans 14 amino acids. The CDR3 region is CASSRTSSYNEQFF. The CDR3 DNA follows: TGTGCCAGCAGCCGGACTAGCTCCTACAATGAGCAGTTCTTC.

The V gene is TRBV9, the J gene TRBJ2-3; 12 bases fit TRBD2. The length of the CDR3 is 18 residues. The J segment lost 2 bases and the V segment lost 2 bases, leaving 9 bases of the junction unmatched. Germline CDR1 and CDR2: SGDLS and YYNGEE. CDR3 region: CASSVGLAGNPYTDTQYF. The CDR3 DNA follows: TGTGCCAGCAGCGTGGGACTAGCGGGCAATCCCTACACAGATACGCAGTATTTT.

V usage is TRBV5-1 and J usage is TRBJ2-5; 10 bases are shared with TRBD1. The CDR3 totals 14 residues. From germline, CDR1 is SGHRS and CDR2 YFSETQ. With 4 bases clipped from V and 6 bases from J, the junction kept 6 bases outside the gene matches. Here the CDR3 reads CASSTGTGEKTQYF. DNA of the CDR3: TGCGCCAGCAGCACCGGGACAGGGGAGAAGACCCAGTACTTC.